This T cell receptor (beta chain) comes out of a study of T cell responses to AZD1222 COVID-19 vaccine. There are 16 residues in the CDR3. Per the germline V gene, CDR1 is LGHNA and CDR2 is YNFKEQ. V was shortened by 0 bases and J by 0 bases, with 8 bases between the two germline ends. The repertoire was sequenced with immunoSEQ multiplex PCR; TCRdb's copy has only in-frame clones and lacks some. The repertoire holds around 100,000 clones, with about nine tenths as singletons. The material was peripheral blood, obtained on day 0 of AZD1222 vaccination. The V call is TRBV4-2, the J call TRBJ2-2; D call uncertain. This receptor was identified in an adult in good health. The CDR3, as DNA: TGTGCCAGCAGCCAAGAATCGGCGGCGAACACCGGGGAGCTGTTTTTT. Protein: CASSQESAANTGELFF.